The 25 T cell receptor beta chains presented below share a single source sample, sequenced in a study of cytomegalovirus exposure and HLA in healthy donors. Primers included in the PCR were 60 Vbeta and 13 Jbeta primers. Profiling relied on immunoSEQ multiplex PCR, and the TCRdb table lists in-frame clones only, not all of them. Of 110,000 to 150,000 clones in the sample, 72% were seen once. Input material: PBMCs. Every receptor here comes from a man in his forties in good health and CMV-seronegative.

The rearrangement uses TRBV5-4 and TRBJ2-3; 10 bases align to TRBD2. Germline V gene sequence: CDR1 SGHNT, CDR2 YYREEE (reference sequence). Trimming cost V 0 bases and J 5 bases; bases outside gene matches: 9. The CDR3 contains 17 residues. The CDR3, as DNA: TGTGCCAGCAGCTTGGATCTTAGCGGGAGGCCTGGAGATACGCAGTATTTT. Its translation is CASSLDLSGRPGDTQYF.

The chain combines TRBV7-2 with TRBJ2-5, with a weak D call TRBD1 (6 bases). The CDR3 spans 14 residues. Germline CDR1 reads SGHTA; CDR2 reads FQGNSA. Trimming left V 5 bases short and J 4 bases short, with 14 bases between. The CDR3 region is CASSVTGMGETQYF. CDR3 bases: TGTGCCAGCAGCGTAACAGGGATGGGAGAGACCCAGTACTTC.

This chain connects TRBV7-2 to TRBJ2-5, with D unresolved. Germline V lookup: CDR1 SGHTA, CDR2 FQGNSA. This CDR3 contains 14 residues. V was clipped by 5 bases and J by 4 bases, with 14 bases between them. The CDR3 reads CASSQPTRRETQYF. The CDR3 DNA reads TGTGCCAGCAGCCAGCCCACAAGGAGAGAGACCCAGTACTTC.

This sequence joins TRBV5-4 and TRBJ1-1; D unclear. V was cut by 4 bases and J by 3 bases, with 10 bases left in between. CDR1 and CDR2 from the germline V gene are SGHNT and YYREEE (reference sequence). The CDR3 runs to 13 residues. The CDR3 bases are TGTGCCAGCAGCCCTATGGGCTACACTGAAGCTTTCTTT. Translation gives CASSPMGYTEAFF.

This clone was detected once. The chain links TRBV6-6 to TRBJ1-5; TRBD1 is a possible D gene (6 bases). Germline V gives CDR1 MNHNY, CDR2 SVGAGI (reference sequence). V was pared by 6 bases and J by 0 bases, with 12 bases between. The length of the CDR3 is 15 residues. In DNA, the CDR3 is TGTGCCAGCAGCCAGGACAGCCATAGCAATCAGCCCCAGCATTTT. This gives the protein CASSQDSHSNQPQHF.

This clone was observed a single time. The CDR3 is CASSLVTGAGQPQHF. For the CDR3, the DNA is TGTGCCAGCAGTTTGGTCACAGGGGCAGGACAGCCCCAGCATTTT. This rearrangement joins TRBV27 to TRBJ1-5; TRBD1 matches at 7 bases. The CDR3 runs to 15 residues. Germline CDR1 is MNHEY and CDR2 is SMNVEV (reference sequence). V dropped 3 bases and J dropped 7; count of bases not matched to a gene: 9.

The chain carries TRBV5-1 and TRBJ1-3; a possible D gene is TRBD1 (5 bases). V was clipped by 0 bases and J by 2 bases, with 6 bases between them. The length of the CDR3 is 14 residues. Germline lookup yields CDR1 SGHRS and CDR2 YFSETQ. DNA of the CDR3: TGCGCCAGCAGCTTGGCAGGGACTGGAAACACCATATATTTT. Amino acids: CASSLAGTGNTIYF.

The chain is built from TRBV10-2 and TRBJ2-7, with TRBD1 matching over 8 bases. In germline, CDR1 is WSHSY, CDR2 SAAADI. V trimming: 5 bases; J trimming: 0 bases; junction bases outside the gene matches: 6. The CDR3 extends over 15 amino acids. The CDR3 is CASSTGQVSSYEQYF. Here the CDR3 DNA reads TGCGCCAGCAGTACGGGACAGGTGAGCTCCTACGAGCAGTACTTC.

The J gene is TRBJ2-5, the V gene TRBV2; 8 bases are a match to TRBD1. The V and J ends lost 6 bases and 4 bases, in that order; junction bases with no gene match: 7. Germline CDR1 reads SNHLY; CDR2 reads FYNNEI. CDR3 length: 14 residues. CDR3 sequence: CASRARGRSETQYF. CDR3 in DNA: TGTGCCAGCAGGGCCAGGGGGCGATCAGAGACCCAGTACTTC.

The chain employs TRBV6-1 and TRBJ2-2, with TRBD2 matching 11 bases. Losses at the gene ends were 2 bases for V and 6 bases for J; bases not matched to a gene: 11. This CDR3 contains 18 residues. Germline V gene lookup returns CDR1 MNHNS and CDR2 SASEGT. The CDR3 protein is CASSEYTSGGIFAGELFF. The CDR3 nucleotides read TGTGCCAGCAGTGAATATACTAGCGGGGGTATTTTTGCCGGGGAGCTGTTTTTT.

In its sample, this clone was seen a few times. V and J are TRBV4-1 and TRBJ2-1; D is unresolved. In germline, CDR1 is MGHRA, CDR2 YSYEKL. CDR3 length: 14 residues. V dropped 0 bases and J dropped 4 bases, with 7 bases sitting between them. The CDR3 region has the DNA TGCGCCAGCAGCCAAGAGTATGCGTACAATGAGCAGTTCTTC. This sequence encodes CASSQEYAYNEQFF.

The rearrangement joins TRBV9 to TRBJ2-7, with TRBD1 matching 7 bases. CDR3 size: 14 residues. V lost 4 bases to trimming and J lost 2 bases; unmatched junction nucleotides: 6. Germline V CDR1 and CDR2: SGDLS, YYNGEE. The CDR3 DNA sequence: TGTGCCAGCAGCCCGGGACAGAGTACCTACGAGCAGTACTTC. This encodes CASSPGQSTYEQYF.

The chain employs TRBV28 and TRBJ1-4; D unclear. Germline assignment: CDR1 MDHEN and CDR2 SYDVKM. The CDR3 totals 13 residues. V dropped 3 bases and J dropped 8 bases, with 10 bases sitting between them. CDR3 nucleotides: TGTGCCAGCAGTTTGGCGGCAACGGAAAAACTGTTTTTT. Protein sequence: CASSLAATEKLFF.

The V call is TRBV2, the J call TRBJ1-3, with D tentatively TRBD1 (5 bases). Trimming left V 7 bases short and J 0 bases short, with 13 bases between. Germline V gives CDR1 SNHLY, CDR2 FYNNEI. The CDR3 covers 15 residues. CDR3 residues: CASKWAGGSGNTIYF. DNA of the CDR3: TGTGCCAGCAAGTGGGCGGGGGGCTCTGGAAACACCATATATTTT.

This rearrangement joins TRBV4-1 to TRBJ1-4; D ambiguous. Trimming removed 5 bases from V and 2 bases from J, with 15 bases in between. CDR1 and CDR2 from the germline V gene are MGHRA and YSYEKL. This CDR3 is 16 amino acids long. The CDR3 coding sequence is TGCGCCAGCAGCTTCTTCTCCGGGATCACTAATGAAAAACTGTTTTTT. This translates into CASSFFSGITNEKLFF.

This clone was seen more than once but under ten times. The chain links TRBV27 to TRBJ2-7; TRBD2 matches 15 bases. The CDR3 spans 18 residues. After removal of 7 bases from V and 0 bases from J, the junction contained 10 bases not matched to a gene. From germline, CDR1 is MNHEY and CDR2 SMNVEV (reference sequence). CDR3 residues: CASKKDGTSGRSSYEQYF. CDR3 bases: TGTGCCAGCAAGAAGGACGGGACTAGCGGGAGGAGCTCCTACGAGCAGTACTTC.

The V gene is TRBV27, the J gene TRBJ2-7, with 9 bases identical to TRBD2. Germline CDR1 and CDR2: MNHEY and SMNVEV (reference sequence). V lost 5 bases and J lost 3; bases outside the gene matches: 11. This CDR3 comprises 16 residues. In DNA, the CDR3 is TGTGCCAGCAGTGGCATAGGACTAGCGAAGTACTACGAGCAGTACTTC. Translated: CASSGIGLAKYYEQYF.

This clone was seen a few times. The chain is built from TRBV2 and TRBJ2-3; TRBD2 might be the D (6 bases). The CDR3 extends over 16 amino acids. The germline V gene has CDR1 SNHLY and CDR2 FYNNEI. The V gene lost 2 bases and the J gene lost 1 base, with 13 bases spanning the gap. CDR3 in amino acids: CASSEKEGRGTDTQYF. The CDR3 DNA is TGTGCCAGCAGTGAAAAGGAGGGGCGCGGCACAGATACGCAGTATTTT.

This clone turned up a few times. The V gene is TRBV19, the J gene TRBJ1-5, with TRBD1 matching over 7 bases. With V trimmed by 3 bases and J by 8 bases, 10 bases remained unmatched. Germline loops: CDR1 LNHDA, CDR2 SQIVND (reference sequence). This CDR3 contains 15 residues. The CDR3 region has the DNA TGTGCCAGTAGTATTCTCCCTCAGGGGGGAGAGCCCCAGCATTTT. It specifies CASSILPQGGEPQHF.

The rearrangement uses TRBV19 and TRBJ2-7; 7 nucleotides line up with TRBD2. The CDR3 has 12 amino acids. The germline V gene has CDR1 LNHDA and CDR2 SQIVND (reference sequence). The ends lost 8 bases at V and 4 bases at J; junction bases unmatched: 5. The DNA for the CDR3 is TGTGCCAGTTCTACGGGGGGATACGAGCAGTACTTC. Residues: CASSTGGYEQYF.

CDR3 in DNA: TGTGCCAGCAGCTTAGGAGCCGGTAGCGGTACCGTTGGAGAGACCCAGTACTTC. It specifies CASSLGAGSGTVGETQYF. The rearrangement joins TRBV7-3 to TRBJ2-5, with D maybe TRBD2 (6 bases). The CDR3 extends over 18 amino acids. Per the germline V gene, CDR1 is SGHTA and CDR2 is FQGTGA. Trimming removed 2 bases at V and 4 bases at J, with 23 bases between.

The chain is built from TRBV15 and TRBJ2-7, with D unresolved. The length of the CDR3 is 15 residues. Trimming removed 0 bases from V and 0 bases from J, with 9 bases in between. Germline CDR1 LNHNV, CDR2 YYDKDF (reference sequence). CDR3 region: CATSREWSSSYEQYF. The CDR3 coding sequence is TGTGCCACCAGCAGAGAATGGTCGAGCTCCTACGAGCAGTACTTC.

The chain combines TRBV30 with TRBJ1-1, with 8 bases lining up with TRBD1. The germline V gene encodes CDR1 GTSNPN and CDR2 SVGIG (reference sequence). The junction had 16 bases not matched to a gene; V was cut back by 6 bases and J by 10 bases. The CDR3 sequence is 14 residues long. CDR3 nucleotide sequence: TGTGCCTGCACCTGGGACAGGTTAATTTCTGGAGCTTTCTTT. It codes for CACTWDRLISGAFF.

Concerning this clone itself: A junction boundary mismatches the germline segment, possibly from a read error. This rearrangement joins TRBV5-1 to TRBJ2-1; a possible D gene is TRBD1 (6 bases). The CDR3 is 15 amino acids. CDR1 SGHRS and CDR2 YFSETQ come from the germline V gene. CDR3 in amino acids: CASSLVNRDIHEQLF. As DNA, the CDR3 is TGCGCCAGCAGCTTGGTTAACAGGGATATCCATGAGCAGCTCTTC. Complete variable domain (other parts from reference TRBV5-1 and TRBJ2-1): KAGVTQTPRYLIKTRGQQVTLSCSPISGHRSVSWYQQTPGQGLQFLFEYFSETQRNKGNFPGRFSGRQFSNSRSEMNVSTLELGDSALYLCASSLVNRDIHEQLFGPGTRLTVL.

The chain uses TRBV6-5 and TRBJ1-2; D possibly corresponds to TRBD1 (6 bases). Trimming shortened V by 5 bases and J by 12 bases, and 16 bases separated the two germline ends. The CDR3 is made up of 12 amino acids. Germline CDR1 MNHEY, CDR2 SVGAGI. In DNA, the CDR3 is TGTGCCAGCAGTAACGGACAGCTCCAAAACACCTTC. Protein sequence: CASSNGQLQNTF.